This passage covers 21 T cell receptor beta chains from one sample sequenced in a study of T cell repertoires in cytomegalovirus infection (dated by TCRdb to about 2019). TCRdb names Illumina HiSeq 1500 as the instrument used. The public reads were reprocessed in TCRdb via fastp at Q25 and MiXCR, keeping in-frame beta chains. Each record represents a unique CDR3 protein, reported with the most common genes and DNA among its rows. This sample holds 80,000 to 130,000 distinct CDR3 sequences; around a quarter were observed only once. Approximately 39% of the sample lies in the top ten. Source material: CD8+ T cells from PBMCs. The receptors were sampled from a human donor in good health (CMV status not recorded). Some clones in this sample may be carry-over from other donors' samples.

The chain combines TRBV7-2 with TRBJ1-6; D is perhaps TRBD1 (6 bases). Trimming left V 4 bases short and J 8 bases short, with 18 bases between. The CDR3 is made up of 16 amino acids. Germline V CDR1 and CDR2: SGHTA, FQGNSA. The CDR3 nucleotides are TGTGCCAGCAGCTCGTGGGTATGGGGGGCGGATTCACCCCTCCACTTT. Amino acids: CASSSWVWGADSPLHF.

This clonotype occurred a few times. This rearrangement joins TRBV4-1 to TRBJ2-1; 10 bases fit TRBD2. The CDR3 spans 15 residues. Germline loops: CDR1 MGHRA, CDR2 YSYEKL. Losses at the gene ends were 4 bases for V and 6 bases for J; bases not matched to a gene: 6. The CDR3 loop reads CASSPGTSVLNEQFF. The CDR3 DNA reads as TGCGCCAGCAGCCCCGGGACTAGCGTACTCAATGAGCAGTTCTTC.

This clonotype occurred a few times. The chain links TRBV12-3 or TRBV12-4 to TRBJ2-7; D remains unclear. V gave up 1 base and J gave up 6 bases, with 7 bases separating them. The CDR3 runs to 12 residues. The CDR3 coding sequence is TGTGCCAGCAGTTTAGTAGCATTCGAGCAGTACTTC. It translates to CASSLVAFEQYF.

In the case of this clonotype: One end of the junction fails to match germline, which may point to a read error. The chain couples TRBV27 to TRBJ1-4; no definite D call. Germline assignment: CDR1 MNHEY and CDR2 SMNVEV (reference sequence). The CDR3 consists of 14 residues. The CDR3 sequence: CASRPVIGSEELFF. The CDR3 DNA reads TGTGCCAGCAGGCCGGTGATAGGCAGTGAAGAACTGTTTTTT.

This clonotype came up a few times. V is TRBV6-2 or TRBV6-3 and J is TRBJ2-5, with no clear D. V lost 8 bases and J 2 bases, leaving 6 bases between the germline ends. This CDR3 region has 11 residues. The V gene's germline CDR1 is MNHEY and CDR2 SVGEGT. CDR3 residues: CASLRQETQYF. The CDR3 DNA follows: TGTGCCAGCTTACGGCAAGAGACCCAGTACTTC.

The chain uses TRBV4-2 and TRBJ1-1; D is uncertain. Germline-derived CDR1 and CDR2 are LGHNA and YNFKEQ. The germline V and J ends were trimmed by 0 bases and 1 base, with 15 bases remaining between them. This CDR3 is built from 17 residues. CDR3 in DNA: TGTGCCAGCAGCCAAGATGAGGGTTTCATGGGGAACACTGAAGCTTTCTTT. It is translated as CASSQDEGFMGNTEAFF.

The V and J genes are TRBV12-3 or TRBV12-4 and TRBJ2-5, with 7 nucleotides matching TRBD1. V was pared by 5 bases and J by 2 bases, with 8 bases of the junction left unmatched. This CDR3 contains 15 residues. The CDR3: CASSPPGQQQETQYF. In DNA, the CDR3 is TGTGCCAGCAGTCCACCGGGACAGCAACAAGAGACCCAGTACTTC.

A few counts support this clonotype. V usage is TRBV6-2 or TRBV6-3 and J usage is TRBJ2-1; 7 positions match TRBD2. From germline, CDR1 is MNHEY and CDR2 SVGEGT. The CDR3 is 15 residues long. Trimming cost V 4 bases and J 1 base; bases outside gene matches: 4. For the CDR3, the DNA is TGTGCCAGCAGTTCTAGCGGTACTTCCTACAATGAGCAGTTCTTC. As protein: CASSSSGTSYNEQFF.

The rearrangement uses TRBV5-5 and TRBJ2-7; 7 bases match TRBD1. Germline V gene lookup returns CDR1 SGHKS and CDR2 YYEKEE (reference sequence). The CDR3 consists of 12 residues. V was clipped by 5 bases and J by 7 bases; unmatched bases: 6. The chain's CDR3 is CASSITGAEQYF. CDR3 sequence (DNA): TGTGCCAGCAGTATTACAGGGGCTGAGCAGTACTTC. Filled out from reference TRBV5-5 and TRBJ2-7, the complete variable domain reads DAGVTQSPTHLIKTRGQQVTLRCSPISGHKSVSWYQQVLGQGPQFIFQYYEKEERGRGNFPDRFSARQFPNYSSELNVNALLLGDSALYLCASSITGAEQYFGPGTRLTVT.

This clonotype was counted at least ten times. The chain combines TRBV7-2 with TRBJ2-1; 9 positions match TRBD2. Germline assignment: CDR1 SGHTA and CDR2 FQGNSA. The CDR3 has 15 residues. J was trimmed by 9 bases and V by 5 bases; bases with no gene match: 11. CDR3 residues: CASSPGVAGVVEQFF. The CDR3 DNA is TGTGCCAGCAGCCCCGGGGTAGCGGGAGTGGTTGAGCAGTTCTTC.

The CDR3 sequence is CASSPDGRGAFF. For the CDR3, the DNA is TGTGCCAGCAGTCCAGACGGGAGGGGAGCTTTCTTT. This chain links TRBV6-2 or TRBV6-3 with TRBJ1-1; TRBD1 might be the D (5 bases). The germline V and J ends were trimmed by 5 bases and 10 bases, with 14 bases remaining between them. This CDR3 is 12 amino acids long. Looked up from germline, CDR1 is MNHEY and CDR2 is SVGEGT.

The chain employs TRBV28 and TRBJ2-5; 13 nucleotides match TRBD2. V trimming: 3 bases; J trimming: 4 bases; junction bases outside the gene matches: 11. CDR1 is MDHEN and CDR2 is SYDVKM in the germline V gene. This CDR3 contains 18 residues. The CDR3 DNA sequence: TGTGCCAGCAGTTTCCACGGAACTAGCGGGGGGGCCCCAGAGACCCAGTACTTC. The encoded protein is CASSFHGTSGGAPETQYF.

This clonotype has a handful of counts. This chain connects TRBV20-1 to TRBJ1-1; D remains unclear. Germline-derived CDR1 and CDR2 are DFQATT and SNEGSKA (reference sequence). There are 12 residues in the CDR3. V was trimmed by 7 bases and J by 0 bases, leaving 9 bases between them. CDR3 loop: CSVPTVNTEAFF. CDR3 in DNA: TGCAGTGTTCCTACGGTGAACACTGAAGCTTTCTTT.

The chain has TRBV4-3 and TRBJ2-1, with unresolved D. The CDR3 loop spans 13 amino acids. Germline lookup yields CDR1 LGHNA and CDR2 YSLEER. The germline V and J ends were trimmed by 3 bases and 12 bases, with 15 bases remaining between them. CDR3 sequence reads: CASSQDRGRGQFF. The CDR3 nucleotides read TGCGCCAGCAGCCAGGACCGCGGTAGAGGGCAGTTCTTC.

The chain uses TRBV28 and TRBJ2-7, with 14 positions matching TRBD2. Germline assignment: CDR1 MDHEN and CDR2 SYDVKM. This CDR3 comprises 18 residues. J gave up 6 bases and V 5 bases, and 15 bases lay outside the gene matches. CDR3 nucleotides: TGTGCCAGCAGTCCCATTTCCAGACTAGCGGGGGGGCCAGGCGAGCAGTACTTC. It yields the protein CASSPISRLAGGPGEQYF.

The rearrangement links TRBV6-2 or TRBV6-3 to TRBJ2-2; tentatively, D is TRBD2 (6 bases). Germline V gene lookup returns CDR1 MNHEY and CDR2 SVGEGT. This CDR3 has 16 residues. V was trimmed by 4 bases and J by 2 bases, leaving 14 bases between them. CDR3 nucleotide sequence: TGTGCCAGCAGTTTCCCAGGGAGGACTAACACCGGGGAGCTGTTTTTT. Its translation is CASSFPGRTNTGELFF.

This clonotype occurred a few times. The rearrangement uses TRBV28 and TRBJ1-5, with D unclear. CDR3 length: 15 residues. The germline V and J ends were trimmed by 5 bases and 3 bases, with 14 bases remaining between them. The germline V gene encodes CDR1 MDHEN and CDR2 SYDVKM. The CDR3 DNA is TGTGCCAGCAGTCCGCCCAAACTTGCCAATCAGCCCCAGCATTTT. The encoded protein is CASSPPKLANQPQHF.

The chain uses TRBV6-2 or TRBV6-3 and TRBJ1-1, with D uncertain. The CDR3 extends over 13 amino acids. From germline, CDR1 is MNHEY and CDR2 SVGEGT. Trimming left V 3 bases short and J 8 bases short, with 13 bases between. CDR3 loop: CASSYYRLGEAFF. The CDR3, as DNA: TGTGCCAGCAGTTATTACAGACTAGGAGAAGCTTTCTTT.

The chain carries TRBV7-6 and TRBJ2-2; perhaps TRBD2 as D (7 bases). Germline loops: CDR1 SGHVS, CDR2 FNYEAQ. Deletions cut 1 base from V and 4 bases from J, with 13 bases between. This CDR3 contains 16 residues. The CDR3 spells CASSLGAGAGTGELFF. The DNA for the CDR3 is TGTGCCAGCAGCTTAGGTGCGGGGGCGGGCACCGGGGAGCTGTTTTTT.

The V and J genes are TRBV29-1 and TRBJ2-1, with TRBD1 matching 11 bases. Germline V gene lookup returns CDR1 SQVTM and CDR2 ANQGSEA. V was pared by 4 bases and J by 4 bases, with 3 bases of the junction left unmatched. The CDR3 has 14 residues. The CDR3 reads CSVGGTGGYNEQFF. In DNA, the CDR3 is TGCAGCGTTGGAGGGACAGGGGGTTACAATGAGCAGTTCTTC.

The gene calls are TRBV7-9 and TRBJ1-5, with D unclear. The V end lost 1 base, the J end lost 5 bases, and 3 bases lay between the germline ends. Germline V gene lookup returns CDR1 SEHNR and CDR2 FQNEAQ (reference sequence). The CDR3 has 12 residues. CDR3 protein: CASSLEDQPQHF. The CDR3 bases are TGTGCCAGCAGCTTAGAAGATCAGCCCCAGCATTTT.